This T cell receptor (beta chain) was obtained from a study of OX40 agonist ivuxolimab in advanced cancers. Study as a whole: The patients received agonistic anti-OX40 (CD134) antibody ivuxolimab.

This CDR3 region has 18 residues. The germline CDR1 and CDR2 sequences are SEHNR and FQNEAQ (reference sequence). The germline V and J ends were trimmed by 4 bases and 1 base, with 22 bases remaining between them. Method: immunoSEQ multiplex PCR; TCRdb's copy keeps in-frame clones and lacks some. Of tens of thousands of clones detected, approximately 94% appear once; the ten largest clones hold 9.6%. The input for sequencing was CD4+ or CD8+ T cells sorted from blood, taken in a trial of the OX40 agonist ivuxolimab. The chain couples TRBV7-9 to TRBJ2-5; D gene unclear. This TCR derives from an adult with an advanced solid tumor such as melanoma, head and neck, liver or kidney cancer. The CDR3 sequence: CASSSQVKSSVAQETQYF. CDR3 DNA sequence: TGTGCCAGCAGCTCTCAGGTGAAGAGTTCAGTAGCCCAAGAGACCCAGTACTTC. The full variable domain, its missing parts supplied by reference TRBV7-9 and TRBJ2-5, is DTGVSQNPRHKITKRGQNVTFRCDPISEHNRLYWYRQTLGQGPEFLTYFQNEAQLEKSRLLSDRFSAERPKGSFSTLEIQRTEQGDSAMYLCASSSQVKSSVAQETQYFGPGTRLLVL.